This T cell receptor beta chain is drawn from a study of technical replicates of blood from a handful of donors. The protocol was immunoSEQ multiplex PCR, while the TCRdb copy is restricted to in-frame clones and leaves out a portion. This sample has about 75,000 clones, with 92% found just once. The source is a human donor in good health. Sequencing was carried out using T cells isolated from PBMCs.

This chain's CDR3 is CASSEKTDEAFF. The CDR3 DNA is TGTGCCAGCAGTGAAAAGACAGATGAAGCTTTCTTT. The chain combines TRBV2 with TRBJ1-1, with D maybe TRBD1 (5 bases). The CDR3 length is 12 residues. Trimming stripped 2 bases from V and 7 bases from J, with 8 bases between. Germline V gene sequence: CDR1 SNHLY, CDR2 FYNNEI.